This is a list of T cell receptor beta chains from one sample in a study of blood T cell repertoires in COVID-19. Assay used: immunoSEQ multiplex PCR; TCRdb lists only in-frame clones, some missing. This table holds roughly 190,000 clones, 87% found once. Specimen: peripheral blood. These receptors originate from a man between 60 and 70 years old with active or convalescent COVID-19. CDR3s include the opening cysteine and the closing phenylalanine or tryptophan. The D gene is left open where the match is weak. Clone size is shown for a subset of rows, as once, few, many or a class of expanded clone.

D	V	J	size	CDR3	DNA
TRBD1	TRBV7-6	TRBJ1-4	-	CASSLAPRQGEREKLFF	TGTGCCAGCAGCTTAGCGCCAAGGCAGGGGGAGAGGGAAAAACTGTTTTTT
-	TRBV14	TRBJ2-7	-	CASSQDPMEGTRPYEQYF	TGTGCCAGCAGCCAAGATCCGATGGAGGGGACCCGACCCTACGAGCAGTACTTC
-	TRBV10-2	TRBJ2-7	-	CASSLRTAYEQYF	TGCGCCAGCAGCCTTAGGACAGCCTACGAGCAGTACTTC
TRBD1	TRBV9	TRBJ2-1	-	CASSSRTGGFGEQFF	TGTGCCAGCAGCTCTCGGACAGGGGGCTTCGGTGAGCAGTTCTTC
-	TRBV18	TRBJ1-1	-	CASSRDSELSEAFF	TGTGCCAGCTCACGTGACAGCGAACTCAGTGAGGCTTTCTTT
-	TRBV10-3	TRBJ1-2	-	CAIRPDTSNYGYTF	TGTGCCATCAGGCCCGACACATCTAACTATGGCTACACCTTC
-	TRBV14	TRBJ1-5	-	CASSQEGSGLEGRGSNQPQHF	TGTGCCAGCAGCCAAGAAGGAAGTGGTCTAGAAGGAAGGGGCAGCAATCAGCCCCAGCATTTT
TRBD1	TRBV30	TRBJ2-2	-	CAWSVRDRGTGELFF	TGTGCCTGGAGTGTTAGAGACAGGGGAACCGGGGAGCTGTTTTTT
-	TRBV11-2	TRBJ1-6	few	CASSLGQANSPLHF	TGTGCCAGCAGCTTAGGACAGGCAAATTCACCCCTCCACTTT
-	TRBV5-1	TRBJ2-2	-	CASSPVEFTGELFF	TGCGCCAGCAGCCCCGTGGAGTTTACCGGGGAGCTGTTTTTT
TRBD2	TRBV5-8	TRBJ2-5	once	CASSSGLAGGQETQYF	TGTGCCAGCAGCTCCGGACTAGCGGGGGGCCAAGAGACCCAGTACTTC
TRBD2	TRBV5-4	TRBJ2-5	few	CASSVAGGFVETQYF	TGTGCCAGCAGCGTAGCGGGGGGGTTTGTGGAGACCCAGTACTTC
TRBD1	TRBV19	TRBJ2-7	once	CASSLNRGDYEQYF	TGTGCCAGTAGCCTAAACAGGGGGGACTACGAGCAGTACTTC
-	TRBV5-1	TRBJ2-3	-	CASSFGTPPDTQYF	TGCGCCAGCAGCTTCGGGACTCCCCCAGATACGCAGTATTTT
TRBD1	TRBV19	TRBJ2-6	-	CASSPQGATGANVLTF	TGTGCCAGTAGTCCACAGGGGGCTACTGGGGCCAACGTCCTGACTTTC
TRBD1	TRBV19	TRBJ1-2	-	CASSPSGQASYGYTF	TGTGCCAGTAGTCCGTCGGGACAGGCGAGCTATGGCTACACCTTC
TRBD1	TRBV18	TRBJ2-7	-	CASSPPAQGINEQYF	TGTGCCAGCTCACCCCCCGCACAGGGGATCAACGAGCAGTACTTC
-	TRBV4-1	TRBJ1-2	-	CASSQSWGDYGYTF	TGCGCCAGCAGCCAATCTTGGGGGGACTATGGCTACACCTTC
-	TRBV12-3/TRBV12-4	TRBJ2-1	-	CAGGGYNEQFF	TGTGCCGGGGGCGGATACAATGAGCAGTTCTTC
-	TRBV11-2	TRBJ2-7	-	CASSRYLGRGGEQYF	TGTGCCAGCAGTCGCTATTTAGGCAGGGGTGGAGAGCAGTACTTC
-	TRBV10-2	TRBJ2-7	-	CASSEQGGQYF	TGCGCCAGCAGTGAGCAGGGAGGGCAGTACTTC
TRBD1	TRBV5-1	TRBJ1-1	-	CASSLRTGGGTEAFF	TGCGCCAGCAGCTTGCGGACAGGGGGCGGCACTGAAGCTTTCTTT
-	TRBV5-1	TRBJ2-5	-	CASSLAGSPQETQYF	TGCGCCAGCAGCTTGGCCGGGAGCCCACAAGAGACCCAGTACTTC
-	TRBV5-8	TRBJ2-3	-	CASTLGGPTDTQYF	TGTGCCAGCACCCTAGGGGGACCCACAGATACGCAGTATTTT
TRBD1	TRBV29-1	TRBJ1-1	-	CSVGQGVLTEAFF	TGCAGCGTTGGGCAGGGGGTGTTAACTGAAGCTTTCTTT
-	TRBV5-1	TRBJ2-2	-	CASSLFFGGFGGELFF	TGCGCCAGCAGCTTGTTCTTCGGGGGTTTTGGCGGGGAGCTGTTTTTT
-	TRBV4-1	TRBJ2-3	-	CASSQDMTYTDTQYF	TGCGCCAGCAGCCAAGATATGACTTACACAGATACGCAGTATTTT
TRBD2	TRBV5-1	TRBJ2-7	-	CASSGTSKAYEQYF	TGCGCCAGCAGCGGGACTAGCAAAGCTTACGAGCAGTACTTC
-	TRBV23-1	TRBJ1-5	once	CASSRSIQISNQPQHF	TGCGCCAGCAGTCGGTCGATACAGATTAGCAATCAGCCCCAGCATTTT
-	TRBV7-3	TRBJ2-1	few	CASSLSSRGEQFF	TGTGCCAGCAGCTTAAGCAGTCGGGGGGAGCAGTTCTTC
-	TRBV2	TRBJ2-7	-	CASGWSGEQYF	TGTGCCAGCGGGTGGTCGGGTGAGCAGTACTTC
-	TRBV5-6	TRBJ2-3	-	CASSAGRRGDTQYF	TGTGCCAGCAGCGCGGGGCGGAGGGGAGATACGCAGTATTTT
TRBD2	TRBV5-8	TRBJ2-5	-	CASSLSLAGGLQETQYF	TGTGCCAGCAGCTTGTCTCTAGCGGGGGGTCTACAAGAGACCCAGTACTTC
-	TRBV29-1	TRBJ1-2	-	CSGAGEAWGGGYTF	TGCAGCGGCGCCGGGGAGGCCTGGGGTGGTGGCTACACCTTC
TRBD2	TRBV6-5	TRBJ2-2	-	CAISGLAGGTGELFF	TGTGCCATTTCAGGGCTAGCGGGTGGCACCGGGGAGCTGTTTTTT
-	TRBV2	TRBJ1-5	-	CASSVSQRDQPQHF	TGTGCCAGCAGTGTATCACAGAGAGATCAGCCCCAGCATTTT
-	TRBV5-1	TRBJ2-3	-	CATTSGGTTDTQYF	TGCGCCACCACCAGTGGGGGGACCACAGATACGCAGTATTTT
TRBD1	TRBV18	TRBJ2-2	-	CASSLRGQGYTGELFF	TGTGCCAGCTCACTGCGCGGACAGGGATACACCGGGGAGCTGTTTTTT
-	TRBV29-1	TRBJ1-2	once	CSDTGNYGYTF	TGCAGCGACACAGGGAACTATGGCTACACCTTC
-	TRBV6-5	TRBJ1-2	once	CASRLTDNYGYTF	TGTGCCAGCAGGCTCACAGATAACTATGGCTACACCTTC
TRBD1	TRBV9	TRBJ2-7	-	CASSVSGGQGQNEQYF	TGTGCCAGCAGCGTATCGGGTGGCCAGGGACAGAACGAGCAGTACTTC
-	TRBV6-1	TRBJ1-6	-	CASSEVRGANSPLHF	TGTGCCAGCAGTGAAGTACGGGGGGCGAATTCACCCCTCCACTTT
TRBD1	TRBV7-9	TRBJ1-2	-	CASSGDRGLSGYTF	TGTGCCAGCAGCGGTGACAGGGGGCTTAGTGGCTACACCTTC
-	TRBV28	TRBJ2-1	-	CASSFPPGSSSYNEQFF	TGTGCCAGCAGTTTTCCCCCCGGGTCAAGCTCCTACAATGAGCAGTTCTTC
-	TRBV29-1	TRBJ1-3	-	CSVQVSSGNTIYF	TGCAGCGTCCAAGTGAGCTCTGGAAACACCATATATTTT
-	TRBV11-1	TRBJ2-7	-	CASSLVFQTYEQYF	TGTGCCAGCAGCTTAGTATTCCAGACCTACGAGCAGTACTTC
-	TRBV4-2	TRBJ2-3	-	CASSQGLADTQYF	TGTGCCAGCAGCCAAGGTCTTGCAGATACGCAGTATTTT
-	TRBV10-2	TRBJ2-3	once	CASKAAASTDTQYF	TGCGCCAGCAAGGCGGCGGCTAGCACAGATACGCAGTATTTT
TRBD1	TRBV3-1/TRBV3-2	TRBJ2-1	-	CASSQGKVDRSYNEQFF	TGTGCCAGCAGCCAAGGTAAGGTGGACAGGTCCTACAATGAGCAGTTCTTC
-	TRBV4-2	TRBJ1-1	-	CASSHNEGMMEGGTEAFF	TGTGCCAGCAGCCATAACGAGGGAATGATGGAGGGGGGGACTGAAGCTTTCTTT
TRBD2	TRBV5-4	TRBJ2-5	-	CASSLLAGGVQETQYF	TGTGCCAGCAGCCTACTAGCGGGGGGAGTTCAAGAGACCCAGTACTTC
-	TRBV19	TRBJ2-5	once	CASSIGRGKETQYF	TGTGCCAGTAGTATCGGTCGGGGGAAAGAGACCCAGTACTTC
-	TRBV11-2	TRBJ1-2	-	CASSPLGTGAGYTF	TGTGCCAGCAGCCCCCTTGGGACGGGAGCTGGCTACACCTTC
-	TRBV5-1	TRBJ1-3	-	CASSLMQGGNTIYF	TGCGCCAGCAGCTTGATGCAGGGGGGAAACACCATATATTTT
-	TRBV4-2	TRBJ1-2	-	CASSQGRNNYGYTF	TGTGCCAGCAGCCAAGGCAGAAATAACTATGGCTACACCTTC
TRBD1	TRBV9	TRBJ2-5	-	CASSEGDRGETQYF	TGTGCCAGCAGCGAGGGGGACAGGGGAGAGACCCAGTACTTC